This is a list of T cell receptor beta chains from one sample in a study of patients and donors after allogeneic stem cell transplantation. Each CDR3 protein gets one entry after TCRdb re-called the RT-PCR reads with MiXCR. The sample yields under 200,000 distinct CDR3 sequences, approximately 30% seen once. Input material: blood, either unsorted or a sorted T cell fraction (not recorded which). These receptor sequences come from a human donor who was either an allogeneic HSCT recipient or a stem cell or donor lymphocyte infusion donor (not recorded which). It is not recorded whose cells these are; they may come from a transplant donor. CDR3s include the opening cysteine and the closing phenylalanine or tryptophan. The order of the fields is J gene, clone size, V gene, D gene, CDR3 DNA, CDR3 protein. A D gene is named only where the DNA matches it firmly. Clone sizes are given selectively: once, few, many, or a class where the clone is expanded.

TRBJ1-5	many	TRBV7-6	NA	TGTGCCAGCAGCTTAAGGGCAGGGATAAATCAGCCCCAGCATTTT	CASSLRAGINQPQHF
TRBJ2-7	NA	TRBV4-3	NA	TGCGCTAGCAGCCAGGACTACGGAGGAGGTACCGAGCAGTACTTC	CASSQDYGGGTEQYF
TRBJ2-2	NA	TRBV27	NA	TGTGCCAGCAGTGCGGGCCCGGAGGCCGGGGAGCTGTTTTTT	CASSAGPEAGELFF
TRBJ1-5	few	TRBV4-1	NA	TGCGCCAGCAGCCAAGATGGTTTGGACTTGGGGTTGGGCAATCAGCCCCAGCATTTT	CASSQDGLDLGLGNQPQHF
TRBJ2-7	once	TRBV12-3/TRBV12-4	TRBD2	TGTGCCAGCAGGACTAGCGGGAGCTCCTACGAGCAGTACTTC	CASRTSGSSYEQYF
TRBJ2-1	few	TRBV20-1	NA	TGCAGTGCTTTCCCCCTGGGCAGTGAGCAGTTCTTC	CSAFPLGSEQFF
TRBJ2-4	NA	TRBV28	TRBD2	TGTGCCAGCAGTTTCTCGATAGCGGGAAAAGCCAAAAACATTCAGTACTTC	CASSFSIAGKAKNIQYF
TRBJ2-7	once	TRBV25-1	NA	TGTGCCAGCAGGGCGGGGGAACAGGGAACCTACGAGCAGTACTTC	CASRAGEQGTYEQYF
TRBJ1-2	NA	TRBV10-3	NA	TGTGCCATCAGGGACAGTTCCATGAGGGGCTTTGGCTACACCTTC	CAIRDSSMRGFGYTF
TRBJ1-3	few	TRBV5-1	NA	TGCGCCAGCAGCTTGGGAGGGCTGTCATCTGGAAACACCATATATTTT	CASSLGGLSSGNTIYF
TRBJ2-1	NA	TRBV27	NA	TGTGCCAGCAGCACCCCAGGGGGGGATGAGCAGTTCTTC	CASSTPGGDEQFF
TRBJ2-2	NA	TRBV11-3	NA	TGTGCCAGCAGACCGACAGATCTCGGGGAGCTGTTTTTT	CASRPTDLGELFF
TRBJ2-7	NA	TRBV28	NA	TGTGCCAGCAGTCCTCGAGGACTCCACTACGAGCAGTACTTC	CASSPRGLHYEQYF
TRBJ2-3	few	TRBV7-2	NA	TGTGCCAGCAGCAAACTAGGCCCAGATACGCAGTATTTT	CASSKLGPDTQYF
TRBJ2-3	NA	TRBV7-9	NA	TGTGCCAGCAGCTTAGGGATCAGGTCTACTAGAGGCACAGATACGCAGTATTTT	CASSLGIRSTRGTDTQYF
TRBJ1-2	few	TRBV27	NA	TGTGCCAGCAGTTTATCGGGGGCCCCGGGCGGGAACTATGGCTACACCTTC	CASSLSGAPGGNYGYTF
TRBJ2-7	few	TRBV29-1	NA	TGCAGCGTTGAAGAATGGGCGGGGGCCGAGCAGTACTTC	CSVEEWAGAEQYF
TRBJ2-3	NA	TRBV4-3	TRBD2	TGCGCCAGCAGCCAAGGGGTGGGAGGGCCTGGGGATACGCAGTATTTT	CASSQGVGGPGDTQYF
TRBJ2-3	NA	TRBV5-1	TRBD2	TGCGCCAGCAGCGGACGACTAGCGGGAGAGCGTATCCCTAGCACAGATACGCAGTATTTT	CASSGRLAGERIPSTDTQYF
TRBJ2-3	few	TRBV5-6	TRBD1	TGTGCCAGCAGGGAGGACAGGGTCGAAGATACGCAGTATTTT	CASREDRVEDTQYF
TRBJ2-7	NA	TRBV2	NA	TGTGCCAGCAGTGAAGGACCCGAGCAGTACTTC	CASSEGPEQYF
TRBJ2-7	few	TRBV4-3	NA	TGCGCCAGCAGCCAGCTCACTGGAGGGACCGACTCCTACGAGCAGTACTTC	CASSQLTGGTDSYEQYF
TRBJ2-7	NA	TRBV14	NA	TGTGCCAGCAGCCGGCTACCAGCCTACGAGCAGTACTTC	CASSRLPAYEQYF
TRBJ2-5	few	TRBV24-1	NA	TGTGCCACCAGTGGTCCCCATAGGGAGACCCAGTACTTC	CATSGPHRETQYF
TRBJ2-1	NA	TRBV12-3/TRBV12-4	TRBD1	TGTGCCAGCATCCTCTCCGGGACAGGGGGCCACAATGAGCAGTTCTTC	CASILSGTGGHNEQFF
TRBJ1-5	few	TRBV4-3	NA	TGCGCCAGCAGCCAAGATAGGACGGGGAATCAGCCCCAGCATTTT	CASSQDRTGNQPQHF
TRBJ1-4	NA	TRBV28	NA	TGTGCCAGCAGTTTACCTCCAGCAACTAATGAAAAACTGTTTTTT	CASSLPPATNEKLFF
TRBJ2-7	NA	TRBV7-8	TRBD2	TGTGCCAGCAGCTTAGCGGGACTAGCGGGAGGGGAGCAGTACTTC	CASSLAGLAGGEQYF
TRBJ2-1	NA	TRBV7-2	NA	TGTGCCAGCAGTTCCCCGGGATTAGCGGAGCAGTTCTTC	CASSSPGLAEQFF
TRBJ1-2	NA	TRBV7-9	TRBD1	TGTGCCAGCAGCCCCGGGACAGGGAATGATGGCTACACCTTC	CASSPGTGNDGYTF
TRBJ1-1	few	TRBV6-1	TRBD1	TGTGCCAGCAGTGGGACAGGGGGGAACACTGAAGCTTTCTTT	CASSGTGGNTEAFF
TRBJ1-5	NA	TRBV27	NA	TGTGCCAGCAGTTTGTACGGATCCAATCAGCCCCAGCATTTT	CASSLYGSNQPQHF
TRBJ2-1	NA	TRBV5-1	NA	TGCGCCAGCAGCTTGCACCAGGGAAGCTCCTACAATGAGCAGTTCTTC	CASSLHQGSSYNEQFF
TRBJ2-7	NA	TRBV5-1	NA	TGCGCCAGCAGCTTGGCTGCAGAGCAGTACTTC	CASSLAAEQYF
TRBJ2-7	few	TRBV11-2	TRBD1	TGTGCCAGCAGCTTTAGGACAGGGCCTAGATACGAGCAGTACTTC	CASSFRTGPRYEQYF
TRBJ1-6	NA	TRBV3-1	NA	TGTGCCAGCAGCCAAGCAAATTCACCCCTCCACTTT	CASSQANSPLHF
TRBJ2-4	NA	TRBV20-1	NA	TGCAGTGCTAGGTCTAACATTCAGTACTTC	CSARSNIQYF
TRBJ2-1	NA	TRBV4-3	NA	TGCGCCAGCAGCCAAGAGAGCGCCCCTGGGGGCTACAATGAGCAGTTCTTC	CASSQESAPGGYNEQFF
TRBJ2-1	NA	TRBV24-1	NA	TGTGCCACCAGTGGCCCTAGTATTGAGCAGTTCTTC	CATSGPSIEQFF
TRBJ2-2	NA	TRBV5-5	TRBD2	TGTGCCAGCAGCTTGGCCAGGACTAGCGGGAGGATAGGCGGGGAGCTGTTTTTT	CASSLARTSGRIGGELFF
TRBJ2-5	few	TRBV20-1	NA	TGCAGTGCTAGAGATCGACTCCCAGGGACCCAGTACTTC	CSARDRLPGTQYF